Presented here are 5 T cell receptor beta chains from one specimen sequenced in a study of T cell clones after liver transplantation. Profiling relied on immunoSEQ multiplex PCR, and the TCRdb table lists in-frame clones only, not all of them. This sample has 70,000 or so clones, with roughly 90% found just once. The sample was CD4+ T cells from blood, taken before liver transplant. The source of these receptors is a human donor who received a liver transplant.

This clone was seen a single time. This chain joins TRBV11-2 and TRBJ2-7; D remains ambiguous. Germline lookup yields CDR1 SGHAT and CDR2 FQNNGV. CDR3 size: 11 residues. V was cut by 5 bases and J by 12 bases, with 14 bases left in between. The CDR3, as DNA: TGTGCCAGCAGCCTCCAAGTTTATATGTACTTC. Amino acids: CASSLQVYMYF.

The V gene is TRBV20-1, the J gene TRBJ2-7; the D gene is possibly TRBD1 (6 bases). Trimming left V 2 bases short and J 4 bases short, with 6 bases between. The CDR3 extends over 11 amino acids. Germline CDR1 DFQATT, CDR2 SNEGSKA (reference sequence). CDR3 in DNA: TGCAGTGCTAGAACAGGGTACGAGCAGTACTTC. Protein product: CSARTGYEQYF.

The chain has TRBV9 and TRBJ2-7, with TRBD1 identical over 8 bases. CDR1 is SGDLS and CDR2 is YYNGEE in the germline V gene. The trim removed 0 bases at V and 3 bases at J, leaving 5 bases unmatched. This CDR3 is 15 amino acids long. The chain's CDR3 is CASSVAGTGIYEQYF. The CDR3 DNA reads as TGTGCCAGCAGCGTAGCGGGGACAGGCATCTACGAGCAGTACTTC.

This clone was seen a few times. CDR3 protein: CASSLRGASGYEQYF. The DNA for the CDR3 is TGTGCCAGCAGCTTAAGAGGGGCTAGCGGATACGAGCAGTACTTC. V is TRBV11-3 and J is TRBJ2-7, with 7 bases identical to TRBD2. V lost 2 bases to trimming and J lost 4 bases; unmatched junction nucleotides: 8. CDR1 is SGHNT and CDR2 is YENEEA in the germline V gene. The CDR3 spans 15 residues.

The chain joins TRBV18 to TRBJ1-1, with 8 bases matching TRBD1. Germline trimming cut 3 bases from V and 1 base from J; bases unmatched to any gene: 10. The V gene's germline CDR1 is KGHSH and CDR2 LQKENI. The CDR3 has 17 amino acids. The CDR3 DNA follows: TGTGCCAGCTCACCCCCCCGGACAGGGAACCGGAACACTGAAGCTTTCTTT. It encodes CASSPPRTGNRNTEAFF.